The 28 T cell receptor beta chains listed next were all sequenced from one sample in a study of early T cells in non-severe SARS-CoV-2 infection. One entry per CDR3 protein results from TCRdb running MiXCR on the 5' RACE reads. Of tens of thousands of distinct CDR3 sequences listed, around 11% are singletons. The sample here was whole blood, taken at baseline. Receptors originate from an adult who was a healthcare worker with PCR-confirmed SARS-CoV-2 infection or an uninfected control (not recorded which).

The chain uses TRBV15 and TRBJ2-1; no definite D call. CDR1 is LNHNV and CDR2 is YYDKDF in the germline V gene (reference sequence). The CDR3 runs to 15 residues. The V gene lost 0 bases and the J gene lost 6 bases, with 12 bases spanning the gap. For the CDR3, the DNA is TGTGCCACCAGCAGAGATGAAGGGCTCCGCAATGAGCAGTTCTTC. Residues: CATSRDEGLRNEQFF.

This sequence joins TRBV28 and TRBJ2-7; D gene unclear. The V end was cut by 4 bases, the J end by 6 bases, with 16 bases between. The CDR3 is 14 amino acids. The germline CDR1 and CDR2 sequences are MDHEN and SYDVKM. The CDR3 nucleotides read TGTGCCAGCAGTTCCCCGAGCTCCTATCGCGAGCAGTACTTC. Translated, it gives CASSSPSSYREQYF.

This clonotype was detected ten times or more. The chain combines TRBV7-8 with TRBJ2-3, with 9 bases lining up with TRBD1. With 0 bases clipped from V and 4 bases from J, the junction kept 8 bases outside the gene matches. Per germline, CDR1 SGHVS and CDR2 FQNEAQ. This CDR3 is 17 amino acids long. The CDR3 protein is CASSLAPPDRGPDTQYF. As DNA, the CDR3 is TGTGCCAGCAGCTTAGCGCCCCCGGACAGGGGTCCAGATACGCAGTATTTT.

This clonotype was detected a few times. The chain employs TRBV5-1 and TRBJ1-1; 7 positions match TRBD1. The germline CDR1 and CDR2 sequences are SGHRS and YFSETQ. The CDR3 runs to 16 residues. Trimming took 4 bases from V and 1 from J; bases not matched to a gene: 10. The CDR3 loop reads CASSPEPTGTNTEAFF. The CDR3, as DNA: TGCGCCAGCAGCCCTGAACCGACAGGGACGAACACTGAAGCTTTCTTT.

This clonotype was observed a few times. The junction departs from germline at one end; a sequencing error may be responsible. CDR3: CASSRLGETQYF. In DNA, the CDR3 is TGTGCTAGCAGCCGCCTGGGGGAGACCCAGTACTTC. The chain combines TRBV7-7 with TRBJ2-5; D not certain. There are 12 residues in the CDR3. Germline V gene sequence: CDR1 SSHAT, CDR2 FNYEAQ (reference sequence).

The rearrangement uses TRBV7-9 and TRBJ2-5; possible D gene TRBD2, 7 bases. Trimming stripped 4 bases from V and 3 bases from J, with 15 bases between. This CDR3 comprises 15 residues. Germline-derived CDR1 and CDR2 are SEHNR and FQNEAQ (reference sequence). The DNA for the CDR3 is TGTGCCAGCAGCTCAACAGGGAGGGCGGAAGAGACCCAGTACTTC. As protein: CASSSTGRAEETQYF. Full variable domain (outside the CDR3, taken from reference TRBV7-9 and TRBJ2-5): DTGVSQNPRHKITKRGQNVTFRCDPISEHNRLYWYRQTLGQGPEFLTYFQNEAQLEKSRLLSDRFSAERPKGSFSTLEIQRTEQGDSAMYLCASSSTGRAEETQYFGPGTRLLVL.

DNA for the CDR3: TGCAGTGCTAGAGCGAGGGGCCCGGACGAGCAGTACTTC. As protein: CSARARGPDEQYF. This sequence joins TRBV20-1 and TRBJ2-7, with D perhaps being TRBD1 or TRBD2 (5 bases each). Germline CDR1 and CDR2: DFQATT and SNEGSKA (reference sequence). The CDR3 has 13 residues. Deletions cut 1 base from V and 5 bases from J, with 12 bases between.

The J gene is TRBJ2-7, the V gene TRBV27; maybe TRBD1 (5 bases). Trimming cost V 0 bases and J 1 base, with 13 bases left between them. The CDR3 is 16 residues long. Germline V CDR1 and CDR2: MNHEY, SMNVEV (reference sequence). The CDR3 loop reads CASSLSPDSSSYEQYF. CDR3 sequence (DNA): TGTGCCAGCAGTTTATCCCCAGACAGCTCATCCTACGAGCAGTACTTC.

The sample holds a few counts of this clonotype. DNA of the CDR3: TGCAGCGTTGGGGGGACAGGGTTGTCCTACGAGCAGTACTTC. It yields the protein CSVGGTGLSYEQYF. J is TRBJ2-7 and V is TRBV29-1, with TRBD1 identical over 9 bases. Germline V gives CDR1 SQVTM, CDR2 ANQGSEA. V shed 4 bases, J shed 1 base, and the junction held 5 bases outside the gene matches. The CDR3 totals 14 residues.

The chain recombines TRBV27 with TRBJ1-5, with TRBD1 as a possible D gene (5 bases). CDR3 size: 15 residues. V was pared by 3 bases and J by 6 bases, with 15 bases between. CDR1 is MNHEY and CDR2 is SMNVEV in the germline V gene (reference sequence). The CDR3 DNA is TGTGCCAGCAGTTTGCCGCGCAGGGCCGGTCAGCCCCAGCATTTT. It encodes CASSLPRRAGQPQHF.

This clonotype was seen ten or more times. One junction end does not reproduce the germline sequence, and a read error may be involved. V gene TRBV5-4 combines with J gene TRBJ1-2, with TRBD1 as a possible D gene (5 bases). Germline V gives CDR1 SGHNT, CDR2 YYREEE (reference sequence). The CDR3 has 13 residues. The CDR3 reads CASSAQAGYDYTF. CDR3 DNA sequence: TGTGCCAGCAGCGCCCAGGCAGGGTATGACTACACCTTC. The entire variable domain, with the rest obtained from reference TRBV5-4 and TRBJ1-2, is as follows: ETGVTQSPTHLIKTRGQQVTLRCSSQSGHNTVSWYQQALGQGPQFIFQYYREEENGRGNFPPRFSGLQFPNYSSELNVNALELDDSALYLCASSAQAGYDYTFGSGTRLTVV.

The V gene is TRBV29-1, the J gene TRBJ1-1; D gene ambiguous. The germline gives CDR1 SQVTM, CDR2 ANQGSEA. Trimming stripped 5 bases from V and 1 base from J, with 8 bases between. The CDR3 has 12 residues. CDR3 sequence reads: CSVRLRNTEAFF. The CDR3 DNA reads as TGCAGCGTTAGGCTCAGGAACACTGAAGCTTTCTTT. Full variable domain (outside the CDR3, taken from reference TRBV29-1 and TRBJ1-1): SAVISQKPSRDICQRGTSLTIQCQVDSQVTMMFWYRQQPGQSLTLIATANQGSEATYESGFVIDKFPISRPNLTFSTLTVSNMSPEDSSIYLCSVRLRNTEAFFGQGTRLTVV.

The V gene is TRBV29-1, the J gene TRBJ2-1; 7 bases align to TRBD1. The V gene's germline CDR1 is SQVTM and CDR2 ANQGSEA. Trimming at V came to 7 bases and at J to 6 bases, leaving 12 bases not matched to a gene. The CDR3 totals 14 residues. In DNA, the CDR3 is TGCAGCGGGACCCACGGGACAGCAGCCAATGAGCAGTTCTTC. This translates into CSGTHGTAANEQFF.

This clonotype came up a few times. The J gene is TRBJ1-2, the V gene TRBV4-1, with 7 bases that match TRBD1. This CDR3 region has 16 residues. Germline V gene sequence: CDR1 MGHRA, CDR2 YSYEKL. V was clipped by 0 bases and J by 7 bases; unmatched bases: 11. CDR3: CASSQDARGATPGYTF. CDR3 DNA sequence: TGCGCCAGCAGCCAAGATGCCAGGGGGGCGACGCCTGGCTACACCTTC.

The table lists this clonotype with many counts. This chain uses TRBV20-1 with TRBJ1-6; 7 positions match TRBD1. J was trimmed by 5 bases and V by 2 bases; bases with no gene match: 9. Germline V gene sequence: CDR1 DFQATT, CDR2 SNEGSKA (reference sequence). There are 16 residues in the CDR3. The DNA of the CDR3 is TGCAGTGCTAGACGGACCGGGACAGCTGATAATTCACCCCTCCACTTT. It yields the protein CSARRTGTADNSPLHF.

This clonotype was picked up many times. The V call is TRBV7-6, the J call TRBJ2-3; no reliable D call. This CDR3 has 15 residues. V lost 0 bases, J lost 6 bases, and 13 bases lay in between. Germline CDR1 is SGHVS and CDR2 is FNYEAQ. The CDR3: CASSLARQPEDTQYF. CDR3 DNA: TGTGCCAGCAGCTTAGCGCGGCAACCGGAGGATACGCAGTATTTT.

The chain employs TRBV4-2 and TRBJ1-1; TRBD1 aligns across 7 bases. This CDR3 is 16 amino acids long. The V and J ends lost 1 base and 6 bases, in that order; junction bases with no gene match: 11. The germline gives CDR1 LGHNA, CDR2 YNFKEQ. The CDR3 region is CASSQVGVRGGAEAFF. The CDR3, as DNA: TGTGCCAGCAGCCAAGTAGGGGTGAGAGGGGGCGCTGAAGCTTTCTTT.

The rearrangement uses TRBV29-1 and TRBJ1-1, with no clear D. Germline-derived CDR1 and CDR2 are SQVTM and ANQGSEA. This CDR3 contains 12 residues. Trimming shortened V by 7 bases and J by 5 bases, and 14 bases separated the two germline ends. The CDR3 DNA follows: TGCAGCGCTCGTCGGGCAAGAACTGAAGCTTTCTTT. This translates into CSARRARTEAFF.

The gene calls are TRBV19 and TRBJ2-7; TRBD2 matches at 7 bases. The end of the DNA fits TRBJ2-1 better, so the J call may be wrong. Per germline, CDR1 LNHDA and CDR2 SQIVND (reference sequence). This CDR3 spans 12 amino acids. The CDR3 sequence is CATRDYGYEQFF. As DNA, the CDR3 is TGTGCCACCCGGGACTACGGCTACGAGCAGTTCTTC.

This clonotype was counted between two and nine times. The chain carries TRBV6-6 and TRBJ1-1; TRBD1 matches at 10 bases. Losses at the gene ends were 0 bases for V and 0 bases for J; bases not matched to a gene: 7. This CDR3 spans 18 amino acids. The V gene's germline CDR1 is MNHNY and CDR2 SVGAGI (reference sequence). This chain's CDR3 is CASSYSIWTGGMNTEAFF. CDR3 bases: TGTGCCAGCAGTTACTCGATCTGGACAGGGGGTATGAACACTGAAGCTTTCTTT.

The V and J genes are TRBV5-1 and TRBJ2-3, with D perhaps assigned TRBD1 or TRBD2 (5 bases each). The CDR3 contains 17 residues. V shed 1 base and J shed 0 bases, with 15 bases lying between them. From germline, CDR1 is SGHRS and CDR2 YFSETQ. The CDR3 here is CASSLRGVESSTDTQYF. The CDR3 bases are TGCGCCAGCAGCTTGAGAGGGGTTGAGAGCAGCACAGATACGCAGTATTTT.

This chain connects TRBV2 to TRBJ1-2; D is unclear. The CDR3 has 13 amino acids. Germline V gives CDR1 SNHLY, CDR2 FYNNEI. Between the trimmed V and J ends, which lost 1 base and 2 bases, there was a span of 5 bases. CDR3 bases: TGTGCCAGCAGTGAAGGCGTAAACTATGGCTACACCTTC. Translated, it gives CASSEGVNYGYTF.

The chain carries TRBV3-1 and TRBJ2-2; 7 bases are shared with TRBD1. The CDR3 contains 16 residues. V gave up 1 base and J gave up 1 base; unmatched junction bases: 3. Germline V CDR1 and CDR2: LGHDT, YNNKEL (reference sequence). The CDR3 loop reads CASSQVGGRNTGELFF. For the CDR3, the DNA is TGTGCCAGCAGCCAAGTAGGGGGCCGGAACACCGGGGAGCTGTTTTTT.

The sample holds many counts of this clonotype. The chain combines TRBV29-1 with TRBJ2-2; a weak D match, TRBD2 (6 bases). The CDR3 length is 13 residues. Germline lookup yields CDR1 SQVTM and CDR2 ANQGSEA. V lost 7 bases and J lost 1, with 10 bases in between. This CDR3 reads CSAAGRNTGELFF. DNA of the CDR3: TGCAGCGCGGCGGGACGGAACACCGGGGAGCTGTTTTTT.

CDR3 coding DNA: TGTGCCAGCAGCTTGACCCAGCTGACTTCTGGGGCCAACGTCCTGACTTTC. Translation: CASSLTQLTSGANVLTF. The V call is TRBV5-8, the J call TRBJ2-6; D not resolved. The V end lost 1 base, the J end lost 1 base, and 12 bases lay between the germline ends. Germline CDR1 is SGHTS and CDR2 is YDEGEE. The CDR3 sequence is 17 residues long.

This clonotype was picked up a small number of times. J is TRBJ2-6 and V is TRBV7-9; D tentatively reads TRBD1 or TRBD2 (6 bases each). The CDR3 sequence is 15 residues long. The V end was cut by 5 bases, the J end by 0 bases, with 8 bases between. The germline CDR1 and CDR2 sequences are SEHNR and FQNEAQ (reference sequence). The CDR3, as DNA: TGTGCCAGCAGCCGGGGGCGCTCTGGGGCCAACGTCCTGACTTTC. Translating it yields CASSRGRSGANVLTF.

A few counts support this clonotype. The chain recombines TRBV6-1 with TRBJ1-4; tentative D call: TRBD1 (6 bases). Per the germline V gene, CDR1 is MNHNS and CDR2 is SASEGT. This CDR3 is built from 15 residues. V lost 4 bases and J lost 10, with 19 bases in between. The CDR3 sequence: CASSGRDNPMGKLFF. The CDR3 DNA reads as TGTGCCAGCAGTGGCCGGGACAACCCCATGGGAAAACTGTTTTTT.

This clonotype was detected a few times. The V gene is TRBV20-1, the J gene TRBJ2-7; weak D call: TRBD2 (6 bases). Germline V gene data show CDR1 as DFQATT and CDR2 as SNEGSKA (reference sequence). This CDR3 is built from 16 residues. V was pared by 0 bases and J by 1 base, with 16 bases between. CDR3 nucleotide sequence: TGCAGTGCTAGAGAGGGATCAGGGACTGCATCCTACGAGCAGTACTTC. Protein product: CSAREGSGTASYEQYF.